This TCR beta chain appears in the sequencing data of a study of blood T cell repertoires in COVID-19. Study background: PBMCs, B-cell-depleted T cells, or T cells provided the cDNA or gDNA that made up the material.

Only in-frame clones appear in the TCRdb table, and some are missing; sequencing was by immunoSEQ multiplex PCR. The sample shows 130,000 to 150,000 clones, roughly 81% of them seen only once. V lost 0 bases and J lost 8; bases outside the gene matches: 6. The CDR3 is 15 residues long. Per the germline V gene, CDR1 is SGHRS and CDR2 is YFSETQ. The sample was peripheral blood. The genes are TRBV5-1 and TRBJ1-4, with 8 bases identical to TRBD1. The source is a human donor with acute or convalescent COVID-19. The donor label of this sample is uncertain. CDR3 amino acids: CASSLGGQGKEKLFF. The DNA for the CDR3 is TGCGCCAGCAGCTTGGGTGGACAGGGAAAGGAAAAACTGTTTTTT.